This TCR beta chain emerged from a study of cytomegalovirus exposure and HLA in healthy donors. Notes on the study in general: Diagnosis of cytomegalovirus status made by the classifier reportedly showed high specificity and sensitivity. The productive fraction for most TCR beta V segments was about 87% or about 30% in an earlier analysis.

CDR1 and CDR2 (germline): SQVTM, ANQGSEA. The CDR3 covers 13 residues. V was pared by 4 bases and J by 3 bases, with 13 bases between. The PCR ran on 60 Vbeta and 13 Jbeta primers. Method: immunoSEQ multiplex PCR; TCRdb's copy keeps in-frame clones and lacks some. The sample records about 69,000 clones, less than 70% being singletons. The sample holds a few counts of this clone. Its antigen is undetermined. The J gene is TRBJ2-7, the V gene TRBV29-1, with D perhaps TRBD2 (5 bases). Sequencing input: PBMCs. The receptor was derived from a woman aged 30 to 39 in good health and CMV-seronegative. The CDR3 DNA is TGCAGCGTTGTTTCGGGGTCCGGCTACGAGCAGTACTTC. This encodes CSVVSGSGYEQYF.